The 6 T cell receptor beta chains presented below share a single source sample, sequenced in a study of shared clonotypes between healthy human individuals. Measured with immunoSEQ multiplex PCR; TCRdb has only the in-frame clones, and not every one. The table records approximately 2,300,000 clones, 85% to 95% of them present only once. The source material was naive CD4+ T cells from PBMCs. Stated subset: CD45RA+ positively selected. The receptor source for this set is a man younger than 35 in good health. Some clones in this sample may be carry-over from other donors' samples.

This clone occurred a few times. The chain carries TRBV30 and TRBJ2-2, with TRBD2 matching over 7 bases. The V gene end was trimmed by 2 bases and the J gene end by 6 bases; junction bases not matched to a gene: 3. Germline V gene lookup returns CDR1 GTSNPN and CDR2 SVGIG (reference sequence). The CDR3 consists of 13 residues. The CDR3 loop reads CAWSTGGPGELFF. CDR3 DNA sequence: TGTGCCTGGAGTACGGGGGGTCCCGGGGAGCTGTTTTTT.

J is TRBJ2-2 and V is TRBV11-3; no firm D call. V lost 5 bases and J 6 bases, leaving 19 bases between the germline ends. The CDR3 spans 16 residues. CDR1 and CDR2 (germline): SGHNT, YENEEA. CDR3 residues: CASSPRGHDGSGELFF. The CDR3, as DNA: TGTGCCAGCAGCCCCCGCGGCCACGACGGGTCCGGGGAGCTGTTTTTT. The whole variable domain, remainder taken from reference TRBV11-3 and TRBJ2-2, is EAGVVQSPRYKIIEKKQPVAFWCNPISGHNTLYWYLQNLGQGPELLIRYENEEAVDDSQLPKDRFSAERLKGVDSTLKIQPAELGDSAVYLCASSPRGHDGSGELFFGEGSRLTVL.

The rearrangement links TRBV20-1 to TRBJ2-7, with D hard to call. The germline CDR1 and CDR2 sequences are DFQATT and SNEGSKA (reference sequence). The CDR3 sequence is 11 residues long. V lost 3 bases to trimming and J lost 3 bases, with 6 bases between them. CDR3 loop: CSARNLYEQYF. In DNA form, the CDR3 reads TGCAGTGCTAGGAATCTCTACGAGCAGTACTTC.

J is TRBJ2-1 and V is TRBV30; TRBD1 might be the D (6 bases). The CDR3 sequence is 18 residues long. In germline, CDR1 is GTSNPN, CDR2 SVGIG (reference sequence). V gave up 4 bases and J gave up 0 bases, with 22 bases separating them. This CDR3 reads CAWKLSGHSSSSYNEQFF. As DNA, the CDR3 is TGTGCCTGGAAGCTCTCGGGACATTCTTCTAGCTCCTACAATGAGCAGTTCTTC.

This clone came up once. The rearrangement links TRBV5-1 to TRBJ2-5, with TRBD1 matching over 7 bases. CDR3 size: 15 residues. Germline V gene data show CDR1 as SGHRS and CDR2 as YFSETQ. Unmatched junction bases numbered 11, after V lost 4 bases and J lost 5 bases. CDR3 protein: CASSRGQPSLETQYF. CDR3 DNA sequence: TGCGCCAGCAGCCGGGGACAGCCCTCGTTGGAGACCCAGTACTTC.

CDR3 sequence reads: CASSGGREGRPYNEQFF. In DNA form, the CDR3 reads TGTGCCAGTAGTGGCGGGCGGGAGGGCCGCCCCTACAATGAGCAGTTCTTC. This sequence joins TRBV19 and TRBJ2-1; 9 bases fit TRBD2. Germline V gives CDR1 LNHDA, CDR2 SQIVND (reference sequence). The J segment lost 2 bases and the V segment lost 5 bases, leaving 10 bases of the junction unmatched. CDR3 length equals 17 residues.